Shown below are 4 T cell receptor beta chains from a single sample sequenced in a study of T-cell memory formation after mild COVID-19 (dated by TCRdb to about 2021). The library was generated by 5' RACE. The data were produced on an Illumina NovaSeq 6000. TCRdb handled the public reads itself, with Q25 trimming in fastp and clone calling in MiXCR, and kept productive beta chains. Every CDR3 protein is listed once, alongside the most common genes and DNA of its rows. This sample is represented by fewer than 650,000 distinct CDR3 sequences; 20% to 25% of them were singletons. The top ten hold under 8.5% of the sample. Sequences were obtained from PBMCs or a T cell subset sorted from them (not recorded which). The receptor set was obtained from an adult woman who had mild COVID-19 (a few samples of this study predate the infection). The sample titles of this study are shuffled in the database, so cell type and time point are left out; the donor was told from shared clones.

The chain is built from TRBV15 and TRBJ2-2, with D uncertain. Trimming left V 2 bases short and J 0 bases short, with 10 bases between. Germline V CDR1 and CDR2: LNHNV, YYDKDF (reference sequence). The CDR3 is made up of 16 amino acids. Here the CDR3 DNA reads TGTGCCACCAGCAGAAGCCGGAATGCGAACACCGGGGAGCTGTTTTTT. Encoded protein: CATSRSRNANTGELFF.

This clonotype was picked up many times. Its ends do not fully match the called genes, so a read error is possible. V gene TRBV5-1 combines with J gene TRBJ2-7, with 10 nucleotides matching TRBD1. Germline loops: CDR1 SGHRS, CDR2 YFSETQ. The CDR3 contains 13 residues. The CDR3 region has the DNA TGTGCCAGCTCCCTGGACAGGGGGAACGAGCAGTACTTC. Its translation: CASSLDRGNEQYF.

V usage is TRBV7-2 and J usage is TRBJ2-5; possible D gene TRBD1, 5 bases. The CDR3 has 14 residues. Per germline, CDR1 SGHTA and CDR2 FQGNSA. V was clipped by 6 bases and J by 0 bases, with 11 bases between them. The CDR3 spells CASRDRQNQETQYF. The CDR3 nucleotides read TGTGCCAGCAGAGACCGACAGAACCAAGAGACCCAGTACTTC.

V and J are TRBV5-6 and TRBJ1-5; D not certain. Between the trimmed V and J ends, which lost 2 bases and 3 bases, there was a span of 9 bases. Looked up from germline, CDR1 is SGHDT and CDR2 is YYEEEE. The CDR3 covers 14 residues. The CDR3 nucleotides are TGTGCCAGCAGCTTAAGACTGACCAATCAGCCCCAGCATTTT. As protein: CASSLRLTNQPQHF.